This TCR beta chain is drawn from a study of shared clonotypes between healthy human individuals. For the study at large: Every donor yielded three CD4 naive, three CD4 memory, two CD8 naive and one CD8 memory plate.

Whole-study findings and limits: Represented diversity (both genetic and exposure-history) was limited by the small number of donors.

There are 15 residues in the CDR3. J gave up 2 bases and V 3 bases, and 5 bases lay outside the gene matches. The germline gives CDR1 MGHRA, CDR2 YSYEKL. Clones were sequenced by immunoSEQ multiplex PCR, and TCRdb holds only the in-frame ones, with some missing. The table records approximately 700,000 clones, about three quarters of them present only once. On this clone itself: What it recognizes is unknown.

The chain is built from TRBV4-1 and TRBJ1-2; the match to TRBD1 covers 8 bases. The sample taken for sequencing was memory CD4+ T cells sorted from blood. Subset here: CD45RA-negative fraction. The TCR comes from a woman in her 30s in good health. CDR3 amino acids: CASSHLRGPNYGYTF. The CDR3 coding sequence is TGCGCCAGCAGCCACCTCAGGGGGCCCAACTATGGCTACACCTTC.